Listed below are T cell receptor beta chains from one sample, sequenced in a study of cytomegalovirus exposure and HLA in healthy donors. Repertoires were generated with immunoSEQ multiplex PCR, while TCRdb's copy carries only in-frame clones and drops some. The sample carries 150,000 to 250,000 clones, 79% recorded once. The material sequenced was PBMCs. The receptors stem from a woman in her 30s in good health and CMV-seropositive. The CDR3 runs from the conserved cysteine through the conserved F or W. D genes are given only for firm matches. The listing skips clone size in some rows; elsewhere it reads once, few, many or a size class.

v_call d_call clone_size cdr3_aa
TRBV5-1 NA few CASSSGGLRETQYF
TRBV4-3 TRBD2 NA CASSQDLAGGNEQFF
TRBV9 NA NA CASSSAWNTIYF
TRBV5-4 NA NA CASSPREGAKNIQYF
TRBV7-2 TRBD2 few CASSLGLASGNEQFF
TRBV9 NA NA CASSVEPSYQETQYF
TRBV5-3 NA NA CARSFPGGNQPQHF
TRBV5-6 NA NA CASSLSPGSAVF
TRBV5-6 TRBD1 NA CASSSGGYGYTF
TRBV11-2 TRBD1 few CATFLGQGYYNEQFF
TRBV5-1 NA NA CASSLTGSGEQYF
TRBV13 TRBD1 NA CASRSTGGAEEKLFF
TRBV4-1 TRBD2 NA CASSQGLAARRGETQYF
TRBV5-1 TRBD1 NA CASSQRDRGLEAFF
TRBV5-1 NA few CASTPDSLGYEQYF
TRBV18 TRBD2 NA CASSPPEGLHNEQFF
TRBV5-4 TRBD2 NA CASSISGSGEQYF
TRBV4-1 NA NA CASSQELYGYTF
TRBV10-1 TRBD1 NA CASSEGTGSGNTIYF
TRBV9 NA NA CASSGSSGWDTGELFF
TRBV10-2 NA NA CASLQGVGAGNTIYF
TRBV5-1 NA few CASSSSGGLTSGNTIYF
TRBV5-6 TRBD2 NA CASSSLAGGVGNIQYF
TRBV11-2 NA NA CASSLGIGASTEAFF
TRBV11-3 NA NA CASSLGQGSTDTQYF
TRBV27 NA NA CASSLQQGWSNEQFF
TRBV4-3 TRBD1 NA CASSQDRDSTGNTIYF
TRBV6-5 TRBD1 NA CATGPGQDLSYEQYF
TRBV11-2 NA NA CASSLGRQETQYF
TRBV7-2 NA NA CASSLAHGNYGYIF
TRBV4-1 NA NA CASSQVTGYNEQFF
TRBV5-1 TRBD1 NA CASSLEGQGNNEQFF
TRBV5-8 NA NA CASSLYSVFRNQPQHF
TRBV4-2 NA once CASSQDWGTGVDYNEQFF
TRBV6-5 NA NA CASSYGTGSTEAFF
TRBV27 NA NA CASSLFGSSYEQYF
TRBV4-2 TRBD1 few CASSQVNRGRQPQHF